Listed here are 2 T cell receptor beta chains from one sample, sequenced in a study of Graves' ophthalmopathy and Graves' hyperthyroidism. Amplification of TCR beta CDR3 regions used RNA transcripts. First-round RT-PCR used HTBI primers; second-round multiplex PCR followed. TCRdb re-called the multiplex PCR reads with MiXCR, one entry per CDR3 protein. The sample holds under 200,000 distinct CDR3 sequences, approximately 38% seen once. The sequencing input was peripheral blood. The receptors were sampled from a woman aged 40 to 49 with Graves' ophthalmopathy.

The V call is TRBV12-5, the J call TRBJ2-7; the D gene is possibly TRBD2 (5 bases). The germline gives CDR1 LGHNT, CDR2 FRNRAP. The germline V and J ends were trimmed by 7 bases and 2 bases, with 15 bases remaining between them. The CDR3 is 14 amino acids. CDR3 sequence: CASAPTLGTYEQYF. CDR3 coding DNA: TGTGCTAGTGCCCCGACACTAGGAACCTACGAGCAGTACTTC.

The V gene is TRBV28, the J gene TRBJ1-2; possible D gene TRBD1, 5 bases. This CDR3 has 15 amino acids. The V and J ends lost 5 bases and 4 bases respectively, with 17 bases between them. Germline loops: CDR1 MDHEN, CDR2 SYDVKM. As DNA, the CDR3 is TGTGCCAGCAGTCCGCAGGGCTTGGCAGTCTATGGCTACACCTTC. Protein sequence: CASSPQGLAVYGYTF.